The clone carrying this T cell receptor (beta chain) was detected only a few times. Its antigen remains unknown. MiXCR, run by TCRdb on the 5' RACE reads, gives a single entry per CDR3 protein. In the table there are about 270,000 distinct CDR3 sequences, around 17% of which are singletons. The germline CDR1 and CDR2 sequences are KGHDR and SFDVKD. CDR3 length equals 18 residues. V lost 4 bases and J lost 2, with 21 bases in between. This sample was taken from a study of T-cell memory formation after mild COVID-19. Findings and limits, study-wide: In pre-infection memory, a portion of responding clones appeared, which suggested that cross-reactive memory joined.

The chain recombines TRBV24-1 with TRBJ2-3; possibly TRBD2 for D (5 bases). Sample: PBMCs or a T cell subset sorted from them (not recorded which). This TCR came from a man younger than 35 who had mild COVID-19 (a few samples of this study predate the infection). Cell type and time point are not known. CDR3 in amino acids: CATSDLLTSRVFTDTQYF. The CDR3 nucleotides read TGTGCCACCAGTGACCTACTGACTTCGCGGGTTTTCACAGATACGCAGTATTTT.